This T cell receptor (beta chain) appears in the sequencing data of a study of blood T cell repertoires in COVID-19. Study-level information: Sites in the United States, Italy and Spain provided acute and convalescent COVID-19 samples. The analysed material was cDNA or gDNA that came from T cells, B-cell-depleted T cells, or PBMCs.

Germline CDR1 and CDR2: KGHDR and SFDVKD. The CDR3 has 11 residues. The V gene lost 6 bases and the J gene lost 3 bases, with 5 bases spanning the gap. In the authors' workflow: The authors estimated nucleated cell counts from reference gene primer amplification. Produced via immunoSEQ multiplex PCR; TCRdb's table is partial and in-frame only. That table gives V, J and clone size, and the DNA gave D and trimming. The table has some 88,000 clones, roughly 80% seen once; the top ten hold 24%. The rearrangement joins TRBV24-1 to TRBJ2-7; D unclear. Input material: peripheral blood. The receptor comes from a human donor in a cohort sampled during active COVID-19. In DNA, the CDR3 is TGTGCCACCAGTTCCTTCTACGAGCAGTACTTC. Its protein is CATSSFYEQYF.